One sample yielded the 4 T cell receptor beta chains listed below, sequenced in a study of cytomegalovirus exposure and HLA in healthy donors. Clones were sequenced by immunoSEQ multiplex PCR, and TCRdb holds only the in-frame ones, with some missing. The repertoire consists of under 100,000 clones, with roughly 96% occurring once and the leading ten covering 0.78%. Sequencing input: PBMCs. The receptors were sampled from a man aged 18 to 29 in good health and CMV-seronegative.

The table lists this clone with a count of one. The chain is built from TRBV9 and TRBJ1-2; D is ambiguous. V was pared by 0 bases and J by 4 bases, with 10 bases between. The CDR3 spans 14 residues. Germline V gene sequence: CDR1 SGDLS, CDR2 YYNGEE. CDR3 bases: TGTGCCAGCAGCGTAGATCAACAACCCTATGGCTACACCTTC. This sequence encodes CASSVDQQPYGYTF.

The chain has TRBV11-2 and TRBJ2-7; 8 nucleotides agree with TRBD1. The CDR3 spans 15 residues. Trimming at V came to 3 bases and at J to 1 base, leaving 5 bases not matched to a gene. CDR1 and CDR2 (germline): SGHAT, FQNNGV. The CDR3 coding sequence is TGTGCCAGCAGCTTTGGAACAGGGGGATCCTACGAGCAGTACTTC. Encoded protein: CASSFGTGGSYEQYF.

The chain combines TRBV10-3 with TRBJ2-3, with D possibly TRBD1 on 6 matching bases. V lost 4 bases and J 5 bases, leaving 13 bases between the germline ends. The CDR3 extends over 14 amino acids. Germline V lookup: CDR1 ENHRY, CDR2 SYGVKD. In nucleotides, the CDR3 is TGTGCCATCAGTGGGCAAAACAGGGAAGATACGCAGTATTTT. It is translated as CAISGQNREDTQYF.

The chain recombines TRBV9 with TRBJ2-7; 7 nucleotides align to TRBD2. Germline V gene sequence: CDR1 SGDLS, CDR2 YYNGEE. The CDR3 length is 15 residues. V was clipped by 0 bases and J by 3 bases; unmatched bases: 6. The CDR3 DNA follows: TGTGCCAGCAGCGTAGGCGGGAGCGAGCTCTACGAGCAGTACTTC. Translated, it gives CASSVGGSELYEQYF.